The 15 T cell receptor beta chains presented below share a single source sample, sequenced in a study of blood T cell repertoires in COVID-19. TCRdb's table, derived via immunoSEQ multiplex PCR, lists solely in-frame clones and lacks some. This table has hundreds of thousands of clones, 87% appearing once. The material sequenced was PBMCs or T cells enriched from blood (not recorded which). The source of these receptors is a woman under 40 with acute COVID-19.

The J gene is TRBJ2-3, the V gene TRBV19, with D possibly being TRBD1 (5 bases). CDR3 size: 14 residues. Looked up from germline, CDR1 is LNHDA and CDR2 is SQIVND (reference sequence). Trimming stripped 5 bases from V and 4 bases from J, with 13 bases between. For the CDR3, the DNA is TGTGCCAGTAGTTTCCAGGTGGGGCCAGATACGCAGTATTTT. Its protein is CASSFQVGPDTQYF.

CDR3 in amino acids: CATRIPSGSGYTF. CDR3 nucleotides: TGTGCCACCAGGATACCGTCTGGGAGTGGCTACACCTTC. V is TRBV15 and J is TRBJ1-2; D gene unclear. This CDR3 region has 13 residues. V was pared by 6 bases and J by 7 bases, with 15 bases between. Germline CDR1 and CDR2: LNHNV and YYDKDF (reference sequence).

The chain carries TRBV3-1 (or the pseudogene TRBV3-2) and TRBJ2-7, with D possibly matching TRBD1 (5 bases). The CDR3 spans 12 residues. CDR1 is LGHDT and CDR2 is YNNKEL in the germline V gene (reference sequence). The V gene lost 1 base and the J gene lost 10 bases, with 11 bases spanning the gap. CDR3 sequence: CASSQGAGAQYF. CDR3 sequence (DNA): TGTGCCAGCAGCCAAGGGGCTGGGGCCCAGTACTTC.

The CDR3 is CASSESAAAQPQHF. The CDR3 region has the DNA TGTGCCAGCAGTGAATCGGCGGCCGCTCAGCCCCAGCATTTT. The rearrangement uses TRBV6-1 and TRBJ1-5; D not certain. The CDR3 consists of 14 residues. Between the trimmed V and J ends, which lost 2 bases and 6 bases, there was a span of 11 bases. Looked up from germline, CDR1 is MNHNS and CDR2 is SASEGT.

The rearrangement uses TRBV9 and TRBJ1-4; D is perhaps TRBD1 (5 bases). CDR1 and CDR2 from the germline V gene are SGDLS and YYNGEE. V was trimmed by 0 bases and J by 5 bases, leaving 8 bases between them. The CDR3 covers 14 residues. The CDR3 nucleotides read TGTGCCAGCAGCGTAGGGGGCAGAAATGAAAAACTGTTTTTT. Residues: CASSVGGRNEKLFF.

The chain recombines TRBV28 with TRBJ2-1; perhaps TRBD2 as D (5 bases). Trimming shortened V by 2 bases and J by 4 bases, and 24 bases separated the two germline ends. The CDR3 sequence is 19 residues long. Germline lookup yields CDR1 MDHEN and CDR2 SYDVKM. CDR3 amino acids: CASSLIADSHRPLYNEQFF. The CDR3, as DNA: TGTGCCAGCAGTTTAATCGCGGACTCGCATCGGCCTTTATACAATGAGCAGTTCTTC.

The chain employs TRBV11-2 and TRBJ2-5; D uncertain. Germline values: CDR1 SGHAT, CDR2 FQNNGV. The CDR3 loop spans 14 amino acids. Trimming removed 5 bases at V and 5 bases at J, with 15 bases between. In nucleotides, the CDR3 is TGTGCCAGCAGCCGCCGAGGTGAATGGGAGACCCAGTACTTC. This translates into CASSRRGEWETQYF.

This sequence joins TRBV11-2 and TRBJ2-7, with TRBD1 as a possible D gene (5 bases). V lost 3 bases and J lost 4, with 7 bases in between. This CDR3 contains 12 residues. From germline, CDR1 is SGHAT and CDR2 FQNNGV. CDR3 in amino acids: CASSFQGYEQYF. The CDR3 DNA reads TGTGCCAGCAGCTTCCAGGGTTACGAGCAGTACTTC.

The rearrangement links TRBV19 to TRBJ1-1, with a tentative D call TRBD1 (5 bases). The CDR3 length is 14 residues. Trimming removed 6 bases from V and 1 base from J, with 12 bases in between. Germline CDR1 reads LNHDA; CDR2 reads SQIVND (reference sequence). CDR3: CASSPWGGNTEAFF. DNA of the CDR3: TGTGCCAGTAGCCCCTGGGGGGGGAACACTGAAGCTTTCTTT.

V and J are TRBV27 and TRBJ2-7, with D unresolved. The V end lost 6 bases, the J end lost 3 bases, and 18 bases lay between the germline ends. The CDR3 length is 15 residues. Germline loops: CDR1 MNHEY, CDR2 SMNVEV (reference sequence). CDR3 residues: CASRPRPSASYEQYF. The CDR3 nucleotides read TGTGCCAGCAGACCCCGGCCTTCGGCTAGCTACGAGCAGTACTTC.

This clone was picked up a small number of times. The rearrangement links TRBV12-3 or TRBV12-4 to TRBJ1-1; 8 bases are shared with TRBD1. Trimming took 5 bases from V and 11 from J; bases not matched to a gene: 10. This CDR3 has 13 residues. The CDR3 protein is CASSPQGAGGAFF. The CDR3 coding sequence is TGTGCCAGCAGTCCCCAGGGGGCTGGAGGGGCTTTCTTT.

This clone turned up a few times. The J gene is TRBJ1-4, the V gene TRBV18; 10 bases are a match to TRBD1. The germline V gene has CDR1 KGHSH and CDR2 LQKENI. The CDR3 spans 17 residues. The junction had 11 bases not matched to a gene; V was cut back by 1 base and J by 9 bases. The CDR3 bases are TGTGCCAGCTCACCACTCCCGAAAGGGACAGGGGAGCAAAAACTGTTTTTT. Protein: CASSPLPKGTGEQKLFF.

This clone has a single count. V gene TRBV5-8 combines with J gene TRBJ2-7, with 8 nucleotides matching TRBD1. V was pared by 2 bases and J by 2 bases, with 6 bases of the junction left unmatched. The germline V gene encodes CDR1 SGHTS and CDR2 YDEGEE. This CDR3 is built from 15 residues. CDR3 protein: CASSLPGQAPYEQYF. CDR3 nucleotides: TGTGCCAGCAGCTTACCGGGACAGGCGCCCTACGAGCAGTACTTC.

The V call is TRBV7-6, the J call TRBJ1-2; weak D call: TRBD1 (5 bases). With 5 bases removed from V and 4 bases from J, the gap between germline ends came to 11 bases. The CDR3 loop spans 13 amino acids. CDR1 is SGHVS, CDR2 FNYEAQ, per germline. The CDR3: CASSQGTIYGYTF. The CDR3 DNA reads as TGTGCCAGCAGCCAGGGAACAATCTATGGCTACACCTTC.

The CDR3 DNA reads as TGTGCCAGCAGCCTCGACAGGGTAGGAGCTGAAGCTTTCTTT. Protein product: CASSLDRVGAEAFF. The V gene is TRBV27, the J gene TRBJ1-1, with TRBD1 identical over 7 bases. With V trimmed by 6 bases and J by 6 bases, 10 bases remained unmatched. Germline CDR1 and CDR2: MNHEY and SMNVEV (reference sequence). CDR3 length: 14 amino acids.